This TCR beta chain was identified in a study of regulatory T cells in long-lasting Graves disease. For the study at large: Freshly diagnosed Graves' patients had used antithyroid drugs for under 3 months.

For TCR beta, libraries came from iRepertoire HTBI primers and Arm-PCR of CDR3 regions. TCRdb processed the multiplex PCR reads anew with MiXCR; each CDR3 protein has one entry. The sample shows over 350,000 distinct CDR3 sequences, about 15% of them seen only once. The length of the CDR3 is 14 residues. CDR1 is DFQATT, CDR2 SNEGSKA, per germline (reference sequence). V lost 3 bases and J lost 2, with 14 bases in between. This clonotype showed up many times. Sample time point: newly diagnosed GD, antithyroid drugs for less than 3 months. The TCR library used RNA extracted from PBMCs. This same sample was also part of a study on T cells in Graves' hyperthyroidism and ophthalmopathy. This second report adds: Ophthalmopathy was separated from stable hyperthyroidism by a 13 V-J model.

The V and J genes are TRBV20-1 and TRBJ2-7; a possible D gene is TRBD2 (6 bases). The receptor was isolated from a middle-aged woman with Graves disease. The sample was peripheral blood mononuclear cells (PBMCs), taken at new diagnosis, from a patient treated with antithyroid drugs. As DNA, the CDR3 is TGCAGTGCTAGTCTTAGCGGACAAACCTACGAGCAGTACTTC. Residues: CSASLSGQTYEQYF.